This is a list of T cell receptor beta chains from one sample in a study of beta chain features in type 1 diabetes. Using immunoSEQ multiplex PCR, the repertoire was profiled, and TCRdb retains in-frame clones only, with some absent. The sample records 150,000 to 180,000 clones, 8.5% to 14% being singletons. Sequencing input: central memory CD4+ T cells from blood. The receptors were gathered from a young man in good health. CDR3s include the opening cysteine and the closing phenylalanine or tryptophan. The D gene is left open where the match is weak. Expanded clones get a size class; other rows say once, few or many, or leave the size out.

abundance	v_gene	j_gene	d_gene	CDR3nt	CDR3aa
.	TRBV11-2	TRBJ2-5	.	TGTGCCAGCAGCTTCGGCTTCCAAGAGACCCAGTACTTC	CASSFGFQETQYF
.	TRBV18	TRBJ2-7	TRBD1	TGTGCCAGCTCACCTCTAACAGGGGGTCGGGACGAGCAGTACTTC	CASSPLTGGRDEQYF
.	TRBV29-1	TRBJ2-4	TRBD1	TGCAGCGGCGCCGAAACAGGGGCTGGAAACATTCAGTACTTC	CSGAETGAGNIQYF
many	TRBV18	TRBJ2-1	.	TGTGCCAGCTCACCACCGTCAGGGAGTGGGGGTGAGCAGTTCTTC	CASSPPSGSGGEQFF
few	TRBV7-2	TRBJ2-7	TRBD2	TGTGCCAGCAGCTTAGAGTCAACTAGCGCCTACGAGCAGTACTTC	CASSLESTSAYEQYF
.	TRBV6-6	TRBJ2-3	.	TGTGCCAGCAGTTACCCGGGTACAGATACGCAGTATTTT	CASSYPGTDTQYF
.	TRBV9	TRBJ2-5	TRBD2	TGTGCCAGCAGCGTAGGGCTAGCGGGAGGGGCAGAGACCCAGTACTTC	CASSVGLAGGAETQYF
few	TRBV18	TRBJ2-7	.	TGTGCCAGCTCACCAGACCTTTCCCTGGGACGGACCTACGAGCAGTACTTC	CASSPDLSLGRTYEQYF
few	TRBV7-2	TRBJ2-7	.	TGTGCCAGCAGCCTGCCGGGGGCCGAGCAGTACTTC	CASSLPGAEQYF
.	TRBV6-6	TRBJ1-5	.	TGTGCCAGCATCTTTGACAGTAATCAGCCCCAGCATTTT	CASIFDSNQPQHF
.	TRBV20-1	TRBJ2-7	.	TGCAGTGCTAGGGCAGACTACGAGCAGTACTTC	CSARADYEQYF
few	TRBV7-2	TRBJ2-5	.	TGTGCCAGCAGCAACCCAGGCCAAGAGACCCAGTACTTC	CASSNPGQETQYF
.	TRBV15	TRBJ1-5	.	TGTGCCACCAGCAGAGCAAATCAGCCCCAGCATTTT	CATSRANQPQHF
.	TRBV19	TRBJ1-2	.	TGTGCCAGTAAGGTTGCAGGGGAGATTGGTAGTGGCTACACCTTC	CASKVAGEIGSGYTF
few	TRBV11-1	TRBJ1-1	.	TGTGCCAGCAGCAGAAAGGGTACTGAAGCTTTCTTT	CASSRKGTEAFF
few	TRBV6-1	TRBJ2-7	.	TGTGCCAGCAGGGGCCCTCGAATCTACGAGCAGTACTTC	CASRGPRIYEQYF
.	TRBV7-7	TRBJ2-5	.	TGTGCCAGCAGCTCCGAGGGAGAGACCCAGTACTTC	CASSSEGETQYF
.	TRBV5-4	TRBJ2-7	.	TGTGCCAGCAGCGTAACGAGGGGTTTCGAGCAGTACTTC	CASSVTRGFEQYF
.	TRBV28	TRBJ1-2	.	TGTGCCAGCAGTTTAACGGGGCGCAACTATGGCTACACCTTC	CASSLTGRNYGYTF
.	TRBV9	TRBJ2-2	TRBD2	TGTGCCAGCAGCCCAGGACTAGCGGGAGCCGGGGAGCTGTTTTTT	CASSPGLAGAGELFF
many	TRBV5-4	TRBJ2-4	TRBD1	TGTGCCAGCAGCTCCACTCCGGGACAGCAAAACATTCAGTACTTC	CASSSTPGQQNIQYF
.	TRBV5-1	TRBJ2-5	.	TGCGCCAGCAGCCCTCGGGCCGGAGGGTTAGAGACCCAGTACTTC	CASSPRAGGLETQYF
few	TRBV29-1	TRBJ1-5	.	TGCAGCGTTGGCAGCCAAATTGATCAGCCCCAGCATTTT	CSVGSQIDQPQHF
many	TRBV4-1	TRBJ1-1	.	TGCGCCAGCAGCCAAGATCCCAGCCGGGGTAGAGCTTTCTTT	CASSQDPSRGRAFF
.	TRBV7-2	TRBJ2-2	.	TGTGCCAGCCATAAAGGGGGGGCCTCCACCGGGGAGCTGTTTTTT	CASHKGGASTGELFF
.	TRBV2	TRBJ1-5	.	TGTGCCAGCAGGACCACGGACCATAGCAATCAGCCCCAGCATTTT	CASRTTDHSNQPQHF
few	TRBV28	TRBJ1-2	.	TGTGCCAGCAGCCCCAGGGAGGCCTATGGCTACACCTTC	CASSPREAYGYTF
few	TRBV6-5	TRBJ2-7	TRBD2	TGTGCCAGCAGTACACCCGGACTAGGTGAGCAGTACTTC	CASSTPGLGEQYF
.	TRBV23-1	TRBJ2-6	TRBD1	TGCGCCAGCATTTACGACCGGGGACAGTTCTCTGGGGCCAACGTCCTGACTTTC	CASIYDRGQFSGANVLTF
.	TRBV27	TRBJ2-1	TRBD2	TGTGCCAGCAGTTTAAGGCTAGCGGGGTCACACAATGAGCAGTTCTTC	CASSLRLAGSHNEQFF
.	TRBV7-6	TRBJ2-7	.	TGTGCCAGCAGCTTAGGAGACCCCTCCTACGAGCAGTACTTC	CASSLGDPSYEQYF
many	TRBV10-3	TRBJ2-3	.	TGTGCCAGCAGTTACGGCTCCGGGACCAACACAGATACGCAGTATTTT	CASSYGSGTNTDTQYF
many	TRBV7-2	TRBJ1-1	.	TGTGCCAGCAGCCCGGACAGCGCAACCCCTGAAGCTTTCTTT	CASSPDSATPEAFF
few	TRBV20-1	TRBJ2-7	.	TGCAGTGCTAGAGGTGGGACACCTGAGTACTTC	CSARGGTPEYF
few	TRBV18	TRBJ2-7	TRBD1	TGTGCCAGCTCACCGCGAAACAGGGGGATGAACTACGAGCAGTACTTC	CASSPRNRGMNYEQYF
few	TRBV30	TRBJ1-2	.	TGTGCCTGGACCCCTGGGGCGCACGGCTATGGCTACACCTTC	CAWTPGAHGYGYTF
few	TRBV20-1	TRBJ1-1	.	TGCAGTGCCCCTGACATGGGCGCTTTCTTT	CSAPDMGAFF
few	TRBV5-4	TRBJ1-4	.	TGTGCCAGCAGCTCCAGGGTGACTAATGAAAAACTGTTTTTT	CASSSRVTNEKLFF
.	TRBV7-9	TRBJ2-5	TRBD2	TGTGCCAGCAGTTTTGGACTAGCGGGAAAAGAGACCCAGTACTTC	CASSFGLAGKETQYF
few	TRBV29-1	TRBJ2-5	.	TGCAGCGTTGAAGACTGGACCCAAGAGACCCAGTACTTC	CSVEDWTQETQYF
.	TRBV7-3	TRBJ2-1	.	TGTGCCAGCAGCTTAAAAAGAAGCGTCCTAGGCAATGAGCAGTTCTTC	CASSLKRSVLGNEQFF
.	TRBV5-1	TRBJ2-4	TRBD1	TGCGCCAGCAGCTCACAGGGGTCCAAAAACATTCAGTACTTC	CASSSQGSKNIQYF
few	TRBV4-3	TRBJ1-2	.	TGCGCCAGCAGCCAGATCTCAGGGCCGAGGGGCTACACCTTC	CASSQISGPRGYTF
few	TRBV9	TRBJ1-4	.	TGTGCCAGCAGCCCTTCGTGGGGGAATAATGAAAAACTGTTTTTT	CASSPSWGNNEKLFF
.	TRBV28	TRBJ2-4	.	TGTGCCAGCAGTCCAACGGGACGGCAGAGGGACATTCAGTACTTC	CASSPTGRQRDIQYF